The 9 T cell receptor beta chains in this list originate from one sample, sequenced in a study of blood T cell repertoires in COVID-19. The data were produced by immunoSEQ multiplex PCR, yet TCRdb's version contains in-frame clones alone and is incomplete. The sample contains 200,000 to 250,000 clones, 65% to 85% of which appear only once. Material: PBMCs or T cells enriched from blood (not recorded which). All receptors derive from a woman in her sixties who had recovered from COVID-19.

This sequence joins TRBV4-3 and TRBJ2-5; 7 bases map to TRBD2. CDR3 length: 15 amino acids. CDR1 and CDR2 from the germline V gene are LGHNA and YSLEER. With V trimmed by 0 bases and J by 2 bases, 3 bases remained unmatched. The CDR3 coding sequence is TGCGCCAGCAGCCAAGAGGCTAGCGGACAAGAGACCCAGTACTTC. Protein sequence: CASSQEASGQETQYF.

The CDR3: CASSSGGAGGNTEAFF. In DNA form, the CDR3 reads TGTGCCAGCAGCAGCGGGGGGGCAGGCGGGAACACTGAAGCTTTCTTT. The gene calls are TRBV11-3 and TRBJ1-1, with TRBD1 as a possible D gene (6 bases). CDR3 length: 16 residues. Deletions cut 5 bases from V and 1 base from J, with 17 bases between. The V gene's germline CDR1 is SGHNT and CDR2 YENEEA.

The chain recombines TRBV4-1 with TRBJ2-1, with 9 bases fitting TRBD2. The CDR3 extends over 16 amino acids. Germline assignment: CDR1 MGHRA and CDR2 YSYEKL. V lost 0 bases and J lost 9; bases outside the gene matches: 9. In DNA form, the CDR3 reads TGCGCCAGCAGCCAAGATCTGATGGCGGGAGGGCCTGAGCAGTTCTTC. Protein sequence: CASSQDLMAGGPEQFF.

The rearrangement uses TRBV9 and TRBJ2-1, with 9 bases that match TRBD2. Per germline, CDR1 SGDLS and CDR2 YYNGEE. The CDR3 runs 16 residues. V lost 4 bases and J lost 6; bases outside the gene matches: 11. The CDR3 reads CASSWGAGGPSNEQFF. DNA of the CDR3: TGTGCCAGCAGCTGGGGGGCGGGAGGGCCTAGCAATGAGCAGTTCTTC.

The gene calls are TRBV7-2 and TRBJ2-3, with a possible D match to TRBD1 (5 bases). Between the trimmed V and J ends, which lost 1 base and 1 base, there was a span of 12 bases. CDR3 length: 16 residues. Germline V gene data show CDR1 as SGHTA and CDR2 as FQGNSA. CDR3 nucleotide sequence: TGTGCCAGCAGCTTAGGTGGGGCAGACCGCACAGATACGCAGTATTTT. This gives the protein CASSLGGADRTDTQYF.

The V and J genes are TRBV7-9 and TRBJ2-3, with 8 bases identical to TRBD2. Germline CDR1 SEHNR, CDR2 FQNEAQ (reference sequence). The CDR3 is made up of 16 amino acids. V dropped 1 base and J dropped 2; count of bases not matched to a gene: 5. CDR3 loop: CASSLDGGGITDTQYF. CDR3 sequence (DNA): TGTGCCAGCAGCTTAGATGGCGGGGGGATCACAGATACGCAGTATTTT. Together with reference TRBV7-9 and TRBJ2-3, the CDR3 gives the full variable domain: DTGVSQNPRHKITKRGQNVTFRCDPISEHNRLYWYRQTLGQGPEFLTYFQNEAQLEKSRLLSDRFSAERPKGSFSTLEIQRTEQGDSAMYLCASSLDGGGITDTQYFGPGTRLTVL.

The chain is built from TRBV5-1 and TRBJ1-5; TRBD1 matches 11 bases. J was trimmed by 4 bases and V by 3 bases; bases with no gene match: 3. Germline loops: CDR1 SGHRS, CDR2 YFSETQ. The CDR3 covers 15 residues. This CDR3 reads CASSWGTGGNQPQHF. CDR3 nucleotides: TGCGCCAGCAGCTGGGGGACAGGGGGGAATCAGCCCCAGCATTTT.

The chain recombines TRBV7-9 with TRBJ1-6; tentative D call: TRBD1 (6 bases). The CDR3 runs 18 residues. Per the germline V gene, CDR1 is SEHNR and CDR2 is FQNEAQ (reference sequence). The germline V and J ends were trimmed by 3 bases and 3 bases, with 18 bases remaining between them. Written as DNA, the CDR3 is TGTGCCAGCAGCTTGAGCGATGAAGGGGGTGGCTATAATTCACCCCTCCACTTT. Its translation: CASSLSDEGGGYNSPLHF.

This clone was observed a few times. The chain couples TRBV6-5 to TRBJ1-1; D gene uncertain. The CDR3 contains 14 residues. The V end lost 0 bases, the J end lost 0 bases, and 5 bases lay between the germline ends. CDR1 is MNHEY, CDR2 SVGAGI, per germline. The CDR3 DNA reads TGTGCCAGCAGTTACTCGAGGGTGAACACTGAAGCTTTCTTT. Its protein is CASSYSRVNTEAFF.